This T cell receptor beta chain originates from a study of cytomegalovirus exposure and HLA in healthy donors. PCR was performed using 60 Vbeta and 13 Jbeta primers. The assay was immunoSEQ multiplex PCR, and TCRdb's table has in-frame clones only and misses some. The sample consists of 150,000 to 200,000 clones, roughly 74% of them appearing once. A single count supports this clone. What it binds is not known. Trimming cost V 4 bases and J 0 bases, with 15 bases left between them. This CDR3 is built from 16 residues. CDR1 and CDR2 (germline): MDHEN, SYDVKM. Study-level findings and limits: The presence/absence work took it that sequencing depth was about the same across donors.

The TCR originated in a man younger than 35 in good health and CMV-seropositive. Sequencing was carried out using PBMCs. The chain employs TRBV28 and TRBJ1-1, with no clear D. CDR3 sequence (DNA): TGTGCCAGCAGTTCCATAATCCCGGGAATGAACACTGAAGCTTTCTTT. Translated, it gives CASSSIIPGMNTEAFF.